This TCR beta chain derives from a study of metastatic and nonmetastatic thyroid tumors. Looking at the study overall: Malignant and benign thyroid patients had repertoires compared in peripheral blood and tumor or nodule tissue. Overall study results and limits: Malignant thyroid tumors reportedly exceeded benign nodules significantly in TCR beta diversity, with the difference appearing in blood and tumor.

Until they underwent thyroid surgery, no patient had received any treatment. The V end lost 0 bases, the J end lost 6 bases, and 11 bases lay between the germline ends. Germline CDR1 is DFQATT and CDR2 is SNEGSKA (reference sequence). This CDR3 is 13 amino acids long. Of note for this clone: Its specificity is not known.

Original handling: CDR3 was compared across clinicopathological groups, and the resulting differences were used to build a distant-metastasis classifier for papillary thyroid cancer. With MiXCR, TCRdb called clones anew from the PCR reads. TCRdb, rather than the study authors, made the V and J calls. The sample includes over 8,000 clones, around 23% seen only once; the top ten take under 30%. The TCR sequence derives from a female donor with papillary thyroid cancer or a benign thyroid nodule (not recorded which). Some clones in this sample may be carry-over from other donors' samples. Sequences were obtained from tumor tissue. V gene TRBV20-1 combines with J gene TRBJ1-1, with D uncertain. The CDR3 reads CSAREGGSAEAFF. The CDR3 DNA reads TGCAGTGCTAGAGAGGGTGGGTCGGCTGAAGCTTTCTTT.